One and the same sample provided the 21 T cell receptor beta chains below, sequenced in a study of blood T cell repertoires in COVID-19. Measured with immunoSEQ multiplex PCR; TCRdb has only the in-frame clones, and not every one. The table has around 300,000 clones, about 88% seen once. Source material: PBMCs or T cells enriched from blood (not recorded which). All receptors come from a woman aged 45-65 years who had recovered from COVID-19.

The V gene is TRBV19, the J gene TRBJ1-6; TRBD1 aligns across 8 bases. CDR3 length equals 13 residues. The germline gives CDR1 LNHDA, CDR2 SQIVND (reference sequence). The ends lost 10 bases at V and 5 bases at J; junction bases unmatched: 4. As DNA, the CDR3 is TGTGCCACCTCGGACAGGGATAATTCACCCCTCCACTTT. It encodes CATSDRDNSPLHF. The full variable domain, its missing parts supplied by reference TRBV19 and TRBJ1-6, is DGGITQSPKYLFRKEGQNVTLSCEQNLNHDAMYWYRQDPGQGLRLIYYSQIVNDFQKGDIAEGYSVSREKKESFPLTVTSAQKNPTAFYLCATSDRDNSPLHFGNGTRLTVT.

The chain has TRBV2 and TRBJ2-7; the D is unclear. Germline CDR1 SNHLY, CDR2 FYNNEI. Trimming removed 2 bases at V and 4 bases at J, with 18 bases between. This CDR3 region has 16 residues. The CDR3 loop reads CASSEQLSGQLYEQYF. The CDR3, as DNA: TGTGCCAGCAGTGAACAGTTGTCAGGCCAATTGTACGAGCAGTACTTC.

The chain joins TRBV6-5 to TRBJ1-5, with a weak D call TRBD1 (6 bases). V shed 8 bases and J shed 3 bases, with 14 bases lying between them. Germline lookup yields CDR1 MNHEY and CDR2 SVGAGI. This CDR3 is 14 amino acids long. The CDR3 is CASGRGQNNQPQHF. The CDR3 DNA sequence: TGTGCCAGCGGCAGGGGCCAAAACAATCAGCCCCAGCATTTT.

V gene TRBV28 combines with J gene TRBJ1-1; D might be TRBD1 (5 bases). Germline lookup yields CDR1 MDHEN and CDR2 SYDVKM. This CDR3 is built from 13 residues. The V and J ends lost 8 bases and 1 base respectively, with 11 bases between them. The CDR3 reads CASRMTANTEAFF. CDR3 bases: TGTGCCAGCCGAATGACAGCGAACACTGAAGCTTTCTTT. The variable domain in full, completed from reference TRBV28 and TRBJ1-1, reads DVKVTQSSRYLVKRTGEKVFLECVQDMDHENMFWYRQDPGLGLRLIYFSYDVKMKEKGDIPEGYSVSREKKERFSLILESASTNQTSMYLCASRMTANTEAFFGQGTRLTVV.

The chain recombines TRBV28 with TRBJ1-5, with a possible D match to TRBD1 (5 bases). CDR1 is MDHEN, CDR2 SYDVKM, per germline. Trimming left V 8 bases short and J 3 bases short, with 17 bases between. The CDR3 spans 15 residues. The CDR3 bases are TGTGCCAGCCGCGAGGCGGCAGGGTACAATCAGCCCCAGCATTTT. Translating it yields CASREAAGYNQPQHF.

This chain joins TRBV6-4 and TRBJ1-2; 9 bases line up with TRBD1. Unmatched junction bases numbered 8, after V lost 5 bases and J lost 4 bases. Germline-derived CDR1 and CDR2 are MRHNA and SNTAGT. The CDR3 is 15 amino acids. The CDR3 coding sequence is TGTGCCAGCAGTCCCGGGACAGGGAGTCTCTATGGCTACACCTTC. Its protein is CASSPGTGSLYGYTF.

The CDR3 region is CASSLPLVLAGGFNEQFF. The CDR3 DNA reads as TGTGCCAGCAGTCTACCCCTTGTCCTAGCGGGAGGGTTCAATGAGCAGTTCTTC. This rearrangement joins TRBV28 to TRBJ2-1, with 12 nucleotides matching TRBD2. The ends lost 5 bases at V and 6 bases at J; junction bases unmatched: 14. CDR1 and CDR2 (germline): MDHEN, SYDVKM. The CDR3 spans 18 residues.

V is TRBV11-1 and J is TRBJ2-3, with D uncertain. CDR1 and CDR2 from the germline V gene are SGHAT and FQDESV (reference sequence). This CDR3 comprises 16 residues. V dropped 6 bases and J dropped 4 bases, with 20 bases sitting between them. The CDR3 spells CASSWLGQVKADTQYF. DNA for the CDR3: TGTGCCAGCAGTTGGTTGGGTCAGGTGAAGGCAGATACGCAGTATTTT. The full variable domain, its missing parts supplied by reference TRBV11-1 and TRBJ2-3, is EAEVAQSPRYKITEKSQAVAFWCDPISGHATLYWYRQILGQGPELLVQFQDESVVDDSQLPKDRFSAERLKGVDSTLKIQPAELGDSAMYLCASSWLGQVKADTQYFGPGTRLTVL.

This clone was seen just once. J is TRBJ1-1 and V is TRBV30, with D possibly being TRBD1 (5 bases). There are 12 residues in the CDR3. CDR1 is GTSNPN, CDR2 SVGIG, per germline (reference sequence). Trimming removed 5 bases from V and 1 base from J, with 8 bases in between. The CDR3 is CAWFQGNTEAFF. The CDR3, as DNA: TGTGCCTGGTTTCAGGGGAACACTGAAGCTTTCTTT.

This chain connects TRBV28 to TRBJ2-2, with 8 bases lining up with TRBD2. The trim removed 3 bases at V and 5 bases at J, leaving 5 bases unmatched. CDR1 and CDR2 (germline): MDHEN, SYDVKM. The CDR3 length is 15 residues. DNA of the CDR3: TGTGCCAGCAGTTTGGAGCTAGCGGGTACCGGGGAGCTGTTTTTT. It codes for CASSLELAGTGELFF.

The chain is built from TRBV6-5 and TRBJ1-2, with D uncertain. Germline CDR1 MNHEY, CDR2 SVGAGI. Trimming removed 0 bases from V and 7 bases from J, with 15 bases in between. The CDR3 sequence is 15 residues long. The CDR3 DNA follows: TGTGCCAGCAGTTACTCGGTAACCCATTGGGCTGGCTACACCTTC. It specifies CASSYSVTHWAGYTF.

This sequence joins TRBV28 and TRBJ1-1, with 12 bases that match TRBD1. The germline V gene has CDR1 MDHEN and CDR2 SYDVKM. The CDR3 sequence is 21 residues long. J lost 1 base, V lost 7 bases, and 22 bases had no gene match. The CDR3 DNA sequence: TGTGCCAGCACCGCGGCCGGGACAGGGGGCGCACATCTAGGCCCGAACACTGAAGCTTTCTTT. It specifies CASTAAGTGGAHLGPNTEAFF.

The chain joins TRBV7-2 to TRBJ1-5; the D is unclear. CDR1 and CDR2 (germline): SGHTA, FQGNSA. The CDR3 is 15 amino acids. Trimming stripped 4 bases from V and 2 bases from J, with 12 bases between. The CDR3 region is CASSSRQAGNQPQHF. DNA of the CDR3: TGTGCCAGCAGCTCAAGACAAGCCGGCAATCAGCCCCAGCATTTT. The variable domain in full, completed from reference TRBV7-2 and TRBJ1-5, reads GAGVSQSPSNKVTEKGKDVELRCDPISGHTALYWYRQSLGQGLEFLIYFQGNSAPDKSGLPSDRFSAERTGGSVSTLTIQRTQQEDSAVYLCASSSRQAGNQPQHFGDGTRLSIL.

The CDR3 region has the DNA TGTGCCAGCAGTCGAGAATCGGGTGAATCACCCCTCCACTTT. Residues: CASSRESGESPLHF. This chain uses TRBV27 with TRBJ1-6; D is uncertain. Germline V gives CDR1 MNHEY, CDR2 SMNVEV (reference sequence). This CDR3 comprises 14 residues. V was trimmed by 5 bases and J by 10 bases, leaving 15 bases between them.

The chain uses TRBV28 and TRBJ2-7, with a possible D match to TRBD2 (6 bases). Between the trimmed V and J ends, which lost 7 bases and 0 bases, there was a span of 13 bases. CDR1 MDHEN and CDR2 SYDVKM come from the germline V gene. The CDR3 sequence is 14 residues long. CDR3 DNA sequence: TGTGCCAGCACGTCCCCCGGGGGCTCCTACGAGCAGTACTTC. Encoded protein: CASTSPGGSYEQYF. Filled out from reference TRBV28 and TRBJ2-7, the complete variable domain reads DVKVTQSSRYLVKRTGEKVFLECVQDMDHENMFWYRQDPGLGLRLIYFSYDVKMKEKGDIPEGYSVSREKKERFSLILESASTNQTSMYLCASTSPGGSYEQYFGPGTRLTVT.

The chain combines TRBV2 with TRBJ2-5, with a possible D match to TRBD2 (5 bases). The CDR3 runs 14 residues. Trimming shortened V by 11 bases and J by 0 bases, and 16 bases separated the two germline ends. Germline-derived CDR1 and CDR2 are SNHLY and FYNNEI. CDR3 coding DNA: TGTGCCGAAGGGTCGGGGATCAACCAAGAGACCCAGTACTTC. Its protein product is CAEGSGINQETQYF.

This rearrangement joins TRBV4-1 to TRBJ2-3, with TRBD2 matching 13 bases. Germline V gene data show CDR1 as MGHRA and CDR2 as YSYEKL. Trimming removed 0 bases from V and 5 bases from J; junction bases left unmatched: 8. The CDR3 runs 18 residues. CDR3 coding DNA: TGCGCCAGCAGCCAAGAGCCACGGACTAGCGGGAGACAAGATACGCAGTATTTT. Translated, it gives CASSQEPRTSGRQDTQYF.

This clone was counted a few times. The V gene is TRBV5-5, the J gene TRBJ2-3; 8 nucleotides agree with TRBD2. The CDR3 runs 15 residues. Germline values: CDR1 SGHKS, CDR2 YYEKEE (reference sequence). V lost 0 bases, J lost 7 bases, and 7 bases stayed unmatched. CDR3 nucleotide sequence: TGTGCCAGCAGCTTGGCGGGAGGGCCACAACATACGCAGTATTTT. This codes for CASSLAGGPQHTQYF. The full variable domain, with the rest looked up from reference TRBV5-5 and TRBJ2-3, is DAGVTQSPTHLIKTRGQQVTLRCSPISGHKSVSWYQQVLGQGPQFIFQYYEKEERGRGNFPDRFSARQFPNYSSELNVNALLLGDSALYLCASSLAGGPQHTQYFGPGTRLTVL.

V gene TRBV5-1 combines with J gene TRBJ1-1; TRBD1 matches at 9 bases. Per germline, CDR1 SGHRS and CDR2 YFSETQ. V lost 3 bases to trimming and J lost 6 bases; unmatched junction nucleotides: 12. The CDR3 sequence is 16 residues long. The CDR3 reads CASSWTGAPSEAEAFF. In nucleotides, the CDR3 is TGCGCCAGCAGCTGGACAGGGGCGCCCAGCGAGGCTGAAGCTTTCTTT.

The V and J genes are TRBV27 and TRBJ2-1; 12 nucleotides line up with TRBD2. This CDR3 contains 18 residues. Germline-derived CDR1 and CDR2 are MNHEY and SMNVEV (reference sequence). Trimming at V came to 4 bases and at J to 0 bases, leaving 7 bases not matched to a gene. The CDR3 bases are TGTGCCAGCAGTTCCCGACTAGCGGGAGTGAGCTCCTACAATGAGCAGTTCTTC. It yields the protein CASSSRLAGVSSYNEQFF.

CDR3 in amino acids: CASSLSADRVGQFF. The DNA of the CDR3 is TGTGCCAGCAGTTTATCCGCAGACAGGGTGGGACAGTTCTTC. The chain links TRBV27 to TRBJ2-1, with TRBD1 matching over 7 bases. Germline V gene data show CDR1 as MNHEY and CDR2 as SMNVEV (reference sequence). This CDR3 is built from 14 residues. V shed 0 bases and J 13 bases; nucleotides not matched to a gene: 9.